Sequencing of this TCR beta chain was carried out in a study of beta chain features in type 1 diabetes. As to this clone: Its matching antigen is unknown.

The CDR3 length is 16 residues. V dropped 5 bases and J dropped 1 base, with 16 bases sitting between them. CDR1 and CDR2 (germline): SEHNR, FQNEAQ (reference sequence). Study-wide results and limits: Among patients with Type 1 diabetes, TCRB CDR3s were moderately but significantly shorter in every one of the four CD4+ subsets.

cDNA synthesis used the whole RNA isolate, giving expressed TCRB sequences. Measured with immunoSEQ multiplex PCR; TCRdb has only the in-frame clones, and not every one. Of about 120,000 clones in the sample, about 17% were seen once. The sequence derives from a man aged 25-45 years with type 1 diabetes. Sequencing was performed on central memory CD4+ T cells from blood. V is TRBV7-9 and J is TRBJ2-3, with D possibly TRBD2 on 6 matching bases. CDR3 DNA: TGTGCCAGCAGCCATGGGGGGATGTCGGGCACAGATACGCAGTATTTT. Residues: CASSHGGMSGTDTQYF.